This T cell receptor beta chain was identified during a study of quantifying T cell responses using KT2 cells. Study at large: TCR alpha and beta constant-region primers primed reverse transcription of RNA.

A range of KT2-to-PBMC ratios was made using fixed PBMC numbers. Each cDNA got a UMI-containing oligo ligated at its 3' end. The first PCR ran approximately 4 cycles with an equimolar RC1.1 and RC1.2 beta primer mix. TCRdb passed the UMI-ligation and nested PCR reads through MiXCR, listing each CDR3 protein once. This sample has some 43,000 distinct CDR3 sequences, with over 15% found just once. This clonotype was counted only a few times. CDR1 is DFQATT and CDR2 is SNEGSKA in the germline V gene (reference sequence). CDR3 length: 13 amino acids. Trimming took 6 bases from V and 2 from J, leaving 13 bases between them.

The V and J genes are TRBV20-1 and TRBJ2-5; D possibly corresponds to TRBD1 (6 bases). This TCR was sampled from a human donor. Sequences were obtained from PBMCs spiked with cells of the T cell clone KT2. The CDR3 reads CSAPKTGQETQYF. DNA of the CDR3: TGCAGTGCCCCGAAGACAGGACAAGAGACCCAGTACTTC.